This T cell receptor beta chain was documented in a study of blood T cells in healthy people across ages. Looked up from germline, CDR1 is MNHNY and CDR2 is SVGAGI (reference sequence). The CDR3 covers 16 residues. With V trimmed by 2 bases and J by 1 base, 5 bases remained unmatched. Combining a sample-barcoded 5' primer with a J-beta primer mix, a second PCR ran for about 7 to 11 cycles. Via MiXCR, TCRdb re-called the 5' RACE reads, giving one row per CDR3 protein. This table holds approximately 700,000 distinct CDR3 sequences, about a third found once. This clonotype was seen repeatedly, ten times or more.

The TCR comes from a woman over 75 in good health. This chain connects TRBV6-6 to TRBJ2-3; 8 positions agree with TRBD1. The specimen sequenced was blood. The CDR3 nucleotides are TGTGCCAGCAGTTACCCCAGGGGGCAAGGCACAGATACGCAGTATTTT. Translating it yields CASSYPRGQGTDTQYF.